What follows is one T cell receptor (beta chain) and its context. This CDR3 comprises 13 residues. V dropped 4 bases and J dropped 5 bases, with 12 bases sitting between them. Germline values: CDR1 SGHRS, CDR2 YFSETQ. It was during active infection that Seattle patients were enrolled and then longitudinally followed. This sample stems from a study of blood T cell repertoires in COVID-19. Study information: Acute-phase and convalescent COVID-19 samples originated in the United States, Italy and Spain.

Original analysis: Estimation of nucleated cell counts was performed using reference gene primer amplification. Repertoires were generated with immunoSEQ multiplex PCR, while TCRdb's copy carries only in-frame clones and drops some. That table supplies the V and J calls and clone size; D and trimming were determined from the DNA. In the table there are a few hundred thousand clones, roughly 90% of which are singletons. The J gene is TRBJ2-5, the V gene TRBV5-1; D remains ambiguous. Source material: peripheral blood. This receptor was obtained from an older woman with COVID-19, enrolled during active disease. The CDR3 region has the DNA TGCGCCAGCAGCCCGCTACCTTGGGAGACCCAGTACTTC. Translation gives CASSPLPWETQYF.